These 10 T cell receptor beta chains share one sample of origin, sequenced in a study of beta chain features in type 1 diabetes. Expressed TCRB transcripts got sequenced, as all isolated RNA was reverse transcribed. Sequenced by immunoSEQ multiplex PCR; TCRdb stores in-frame clones only, minus some. The sample gives hundreds of thousands of clones, approximately 15% of which show up once; 6.7% is in the top ten. The sample was central memory CD4+ T cells from blood. These receptors all come from a man younger than 40 in good health.

In its sample, this clone was seen a few times. CDR3 in DNA: TGTGCTAGTGGTCCCCCGCCTGTTACGCAGTATTTT. Translating it yields CASGPPPVTQYF. V is TRBV12-5 and J is TRBJ2-3; D not certain. The CDR3 has 12 amino acids. Germline CDR1 reads LGHNT; CDR2 reads FRNRAP. Trimming cost V 5 bases and J 8 bases, with 11 bases left between them.

The table lists this clone with a few counts. V is TRBV9 and J is TRBJ1-1; D remains unclear. Germline loops: CDR1 SGDLS, CDR2 YYNGEE. The CDR3 length is 13 residues. V shed 2 bases and J shed 2 bases, with 7 bases lying between them. The CDR3 DNA reads as TGTGCCAGCAGCGTGACGTCCAACACTGAAGCTTTCTTT. It is translated as CASSVTSNTEAFF.

The table lists this clone with a few counts. The CDR3 reads CSAGTAYGYTF. DNA of the CDR3: TGCAGTGCCGGGACAGCCTATGGCTACACCTTC. This chain links TRBV20-1 with TRBJ1-2; TRBD1 aligns across 7 bases. Germline lookup yields CDR1 DFQATT and CDR2 SNEGSKA (reference sequence). Trimming removed 6 bases from V and 4 bases from J; junction bases left unmatched: 2. The CDR3 runs 11 residues.

Only a few counts were recorded for this clone. The genes are TRBV7-9 and TRBJ2-5; TRBD2 is a possible D gene (5 bases). Trimming cost V 1 base and J 5 bases, with 17 bases left between them. The length of the CDR3 is 16 residues. CDR1 is SEHNR, CDR2 FQNEAQ, per germline (reference sequence). CDR3 DNA: TGTGCCAGCAGCTTAGAGTCCCCGCGGGTGATGGAGACCCAGTACTTC. Translating it yields CASSLESPRVMETQYF. The full variable domain, rest sourced from reference TRBV7-9 and TRBJ2-5, is DTGVSQNPRHKITKRGQNVTFRCDPISEHNRLYWYRQTLGQGPEFLTYFQNEAQLEKSRLLSDRFSAERPKGSFSTLEIQRTEQGDSAMYLCASSLESPRVMETQYFGPGTRLLVL.

The chain has TRBV5-1 and TRBJ1-4, with D uncertain. Germline CDR1 is SGHRS and CDR2 is YFSETQ. Trimming took 4 bases from V and 0 from J, leaving 13 bases between them. The CDR3 runs to 16 residues. The CDR3 sequence is CASSPLRRATNEKLFF. In DNA form, the CDR3 reads TGCGCCAGCAGCCCTCTCAGACGGGCAACTAATGAAAAACTGTTTTTT.

Concerning this clone: Sequence at one end of the junction differs from germline and may be a read error. The chain uses TRBV7-2 and TRBJ2-2; either TRBD1 or TRBD2 may fit D (5 bases each). The CDR3 is 13 residues long. Per the germline V gene, CDR1 is SGHTA and CDR2 is FQGNSA. Here the CDR3 reads CASSRPGAGELLF. DNA of the CDR3: TGTGCCAGCAGTAGACCCGGGGCCGGGGAGCTGCTTTTT.

CDR3 nucleotide sequence: TGTGCCAGCAGCGGGCTGGGACTAGAGTACTTC. Translated, it gives CASSGLGLEYF. The rearrangement links TRBV28 to TRBJ2-7; 8 bases agree with TRBD2. V shed 6 bases and J 11 bases; nucleotides not matched to a gene: 6. The CDR3 runs to 11 residues. Germline CDR1 and CDR2: MDHEN and SYDVKM.

This clone was counted a few times. This sequence joins TRBV7-2 and TRBJ2-3, with 8 nucleotides matching TRBD2. The CDR3 length is 16 residues. Per germline, CDR1 SGHTA and CDR2 FQGNSA. After removal of 1 base from V and 2 bases from J, the junction contained 5 bases not matched to a gene. CDR3 nucleotides: TGTGCCAGCAGCTTAGGACTAGCGTTAAACACAGATACGCAGTATTTT. Translation: CASSLGLALNTDTQYF.

The V and J genes are TRBV5-6 and TRBJ2-7, with a weak D call TRBD2 (6 bases). CDR1 SGHDT and CDR2 YYEEEE come from the germline V gene. CDR3 length equals 15 residues. The V gene lost 3 bases and the J gene lost 1 base, with 14 bases spanning the gap. In DNA, the CDR3 is TGTGCCAGCAGCTCGGAGGGAGGTCGTTCCTACGAGCAGTACGTC. Translation: CASSSEGGRSYEQYV.

This clone was picked up a small number of times. The gene calls are TRBV28 and TRBJ1-5; 7 positions agree with TRBD1. CDR1 is MDHEN, CDR2 SYDVKM, per germline. The CDR3 is 12 residues long. CDR3 region: CVGGGGNQPQHF. In DNA form, the CDR3 reads TGTGTAGGGGGCGGAGGCAATCAGCCCCAGCATTTT.